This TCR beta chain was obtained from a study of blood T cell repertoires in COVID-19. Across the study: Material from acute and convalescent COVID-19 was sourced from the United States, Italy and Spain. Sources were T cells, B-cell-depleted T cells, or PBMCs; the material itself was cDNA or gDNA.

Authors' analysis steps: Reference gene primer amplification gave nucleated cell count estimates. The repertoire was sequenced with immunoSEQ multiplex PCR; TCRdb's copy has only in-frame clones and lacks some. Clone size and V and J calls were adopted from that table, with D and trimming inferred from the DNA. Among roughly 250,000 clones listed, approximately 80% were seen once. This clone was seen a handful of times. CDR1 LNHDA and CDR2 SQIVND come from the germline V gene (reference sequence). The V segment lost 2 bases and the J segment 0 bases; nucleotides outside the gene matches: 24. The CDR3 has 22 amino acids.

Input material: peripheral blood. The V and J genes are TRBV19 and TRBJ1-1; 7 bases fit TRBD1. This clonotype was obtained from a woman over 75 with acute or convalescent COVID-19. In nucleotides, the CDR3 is TGTGCCAGTAGTATAACACGAGGAGGGGGCGATTTCGGCTCGCTTATGAACACTGAAGCTTTCTTT. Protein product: CASSITRGGGDFGSLMNTEAFF.